The clone carrying this TCR beta chain appeared a single time. This sample stems from a study of OX40 agonist ivuxolimab in advanced cancers. This table comes from immunoSEQ multiplex PCR, and its TCRdb copy is limited to in-frame clones, with some not included. The sample lists 50,000 or so clones, 85% to 95% seen once, with over 20% in the top ten. This receptor was identified in an adult with an advanced solid tumor such as melanoma, head and neck, liver or kidney cancer. Sequences were derived from CD4+ or CD8+ T cells sorted from blood, sampled in a trial of the OX40 agonist ivuxolimab.

CDR3 protein: CASSLVQWEQFF. The CDR3 bases are TGTGCCAGCAGCTTAGTTCAGTGGGAGCAGTTCTTC. V gene TRBV7-8 combines with J gene TRBJ2-1; D remains ambiguous. V lost 1 base and J 10 bases, leaving 8 bases between the germline ends. Germline CDR1 reads SGHVS; CDR2 reads FQNEAQ. This CDR3 has 12 amino acids.